This T cell receptor beta chain appears in the sequencing data of a study of shared clonotypes between healthy human individuals. Whole-study context: Plates per donor: three CD4 naive, three CD4 memory, two CD8 naive, one CD8 memory.

In the case of this clone: The antigen is unknown.

For every subset, genomic DNA was evenly distributed across several immunoSEQ plates. Here immunoSEQ multiplex PCR was the method, and the copy in TCRdb shows in-frame clones only, minus some. Here the sample spans about 590,000 clones, around 95% being singletons. Per germline, CDR1 GTSNPN and CDR2 SVGIG (reference sequence). CDR3 length: 20 residues. Deletions cut 0 bases from V and 2 bases from J, with 28 bases between. Terminally differentiated effector memory CD45RA+ cells were excluded by CCR7 positive selection of CD45RO-negative cells. Study-level points and caveats: Generation of non-shared clonotypes was less probable than generation of clonotypes shared by all four donors.

Specimen: naive CD8+ T cells sorted from blood. The chain has TRBV30 and TRBJ1-2; no clear D gene. The receptor's source is a woman aged 30 to 39 in good health. The CDR3 protein is CAWSVRVMGQAKPGNYGYTF. The CDR3 DNA reads as TGTGCCTGGAGTGTAAGGGTTATGGGCCAGGCTAAACCCGGGAACTATGGCTACACCTTC.